A single sample gave rise to the 13 T cell receptor beta chains below, sequenced in a study of blood T cells in healthy people across ages. PCR was performed a second time for about 7 to 12 cycles using a sample-barcoded 5' primer and a J-beta primer mix. In TCRdb, the 5' RACE reads were re-called with MiXCR into one record per CDR3 protein. The table lists hundreds of thousands of distinct CDR3 sequences, approximately 30% of them singletons. The sequencing input was blood. Receptors originate from a woman over 75 in good health.

In its sample, this clonotype was seen many times. The genes are TRBV5-1 and TRBJ2-5; D remains unclear. V lost 1 base and J lost 1, with 8 bases in between. The CDR3 has 14 amino acids. CDR1 is SGHRS and CDR2 is YFSETQ in the germline V gene. CDR3 coding DNA: TGCGCCAGCAGCTTGAGGTTGCCCCAAGAGACCCAGTACTTC. Protein: CASSLRLPQETQYF.

There are many counts of this clonotype. The chain joins TRBV5-1 to TRBJ2-7; D unclear. Germline V gives CDR1 SGHRS, CDR2 YFSETQ. Trimming removed 0 bases from V and 3 bases from J, with 7 bases in between. The CDR3 spans 13 residues. In nucleotides, the CDR3 is TGCGCCAGCAGCTTGGATTTCTTCTACGAGCAGTACTTC. Translation gives CASSLDFFYEQYF.

This clonotype was seen many times. The chain joins TRBV28 to TRBJ2-7; a possible D gene is TRBD1 (6 bases). This CDR3 has 15 amino acids. Germline V gives CDR1 MDHEN, CDR2 SYDVKM. V was trimmed by 0 bases and J by 1 base, leaving 10 bases between them. The CDR3 DNA reads TGTGCCAGCAGTTTATGGGCAGGGGCTTCCTACGAGCAGTACTTC. Amino acid sequence: CASSLWAGASYEQYF.

This clonotype was found many times. The rearrangement links TRBV9 to TRBJ1-1, with TRBD1 identical over 9 bases. Germline CDR1 SGDLS, CDR2 YYNGEE. The CDR3 totals 15 residues. The V segment lost 0 bases and the J segment 6 bases; nucleotides outside the gene matches: 6. CDR3: CASSVGQGVSSEAFF. CDR3 nucleotides: TGTGCCAGCAGCGTAGGACAGGGGGTGTCATCTGAAGCTTTCTTT.

The V gene is TRBV4-2, the J gene TRBJ1-5, with D possibly matching TRBD1 (5 bases). V was clipped by 0 bases and J by 5 bases, with 11 bases between them. Germline V gene data show CDR1 as LGHNA and CDR2 as YNFKEQ. CDR3 length: 15 residues. In DNA form, the CDR3 reads TGTGCCAGCAGCCAAGATGGGGGACGTGATCAGCCCCAGCATTTT. Its translation: CASSQDGGRDQPQHF.

There are many counts of this clonotype. The chain recombines TRBV7-2 with TRBJ2-1; the D is unclear. Germline V gene sequence: CDR1 SGHTA, CDR2 FQGNSA. Trimming left V 1 base short and J 8 bases short, with 12 bases between. CDR3 length: 14 residues. CDR3 protein: CASSLGASRYEQFF. The CDR3 DNA reads TGTGCCAGCAGCTTAGGGGCTTCCCGGTATGAGCAGTTCTTC.

This clonotype has at least ten counts. The chain employs TRBV4-2 and TRBJ2-1; TRBD2 matches 9 bases. The germline V gene encodes CDR1 LGHNA and CDR2 YNFKEQ. This CDR3 is 15 amino acids long. With V trimmed by 3 bases and J by 3 bases, 3 bases remained unmatched. The CDR3 region has the DNA TGTGCCAGCAGCCAGGGGACTAGCTTCTACAATGAGCAGTTCTTC. This translates into CASSQGTSFYNEQFF.

J is TRBJ2-5 and V is TRBV7-2; D unresolved. The V and J ends lost 4 bases and 5 bases respectively, with 11 bases between them. From germline, CDR1 is SGHTA and CDR2 FQGNSA. This CDR3 region has 13 residues. In DNA, the CDR3 is TGTGCCAGCAGCTCGCGACCTGCGGAGACCCAGTACTTC. Encoded protein: CASSSRPAETQYF.

As concerns this clonotype: A read error is possible here, since a much larger clone lies one base away. V and J are TRBV6-1 and TRBJ1-2, with a weak D call TRBD1 (5 bases). The germline V gene encodes CDR1 MNHNS and CDR2 SASEGT. This CDR3 is built from 14 residues. Trimming left V 6 bases short and J 6 bases short, with 17 bases between. In nucleotides, the CDR3 is TGTGCCAGCAGGGAAATTAGTAGGGGTAATGGCTACACCTTC. Protein: CASREISRGNGYTF.

This clonotype was counted ten times or more. The J gene is TRBJ2-3, the V gene TRBV20-1; D call uncertain. This CDR3 has 15 amino acids. From germline, CDR1 is DFQATT and CDR2 SNEGSKA (reference sequence). The V end lost 1 base, the J end lost 0 bases, and 11 bases lay between the germline ends. As DNA, the CDR3 is TGCAGTGCTAGAGCTCCACTCCGTAGCACAGATACGCAGTATTTT. It translates to CSARAPLRSTDTQYF.

At least ten counts were recorded for this clonotype. The genes are TRBV7-2 and TRBJ2-3; 13 nucleotides match TRBD2. The CDR3 contains 17 residues. Germline V lookup: CDR1 SGHTA, CDR2 FQGNSA. Losses at the gene ends were 1 base for V and 2 bases for J; bases not matched to a gene: 3. CDR3 in amino acids: CASSLEGLAGFTDTQYF. The CDR3 DNA reads TGTGCCAGCAGCTTAGAGGGACTAGCGGGGTTCACAGATACGCAGTATTTT.

V and J are TRBV6-1 and TRBJ1-5, with TRBD1 matching over 7 bases. V dropped 5 bases and J dropped 7; count of bases not matched to a gene: 5. From germline, CDR1 is MNHNS and CDR2 SASEGT. This CDR3 contains 13 residues. The CDR3 DNA is TGTGCCAGCAGTACGACAGGGCAACAGCCCCAGCATTTT. This codes for CASSTTGQQPQHF.

The rearrangement joins TRBV29-1 to TRBJ2-1; D ambiguous. The better agreement between TRBJ2-7 and the DNA end casts doubt on the J call. The CDR3 length is 13 residues. CDR1 and CDR2 from the germline V gene are SQVTM and ANQGSEA. CDR3 residues: CSVDRALLNEQYF. CDR3 nucleotide sequence: TGCAGCGTTGATAGGGCCCTTCTCAATGAGCAGTACTTC.